The clone carrying this T cell receptor beta chain was seen just once. Authors' data handling: By means of reference gene primer amplification, nucleated cell counts were estimated. Measured with immunoSEQ multiplex PCR; TCRdb has only the in-frame clones, and not every one. That table furnishes V, J and clone size, whereas the DNA furnished D and trimming. The sample carries tens of thousands of clones, more than 75% recorded once. This sample was taken from a study of blood T cell repertoires in COVID-19. As for the study in general: There were acute and convalescent COVID-19 samples, and they came from the United States, Italy and Spain.

Input material: peripheral blood. The sequence was collected from an older woman with acute or convalescent COVID-19.

CDR3 sequence: CAWSRVFDEQFF. The DNA for the CDR3 is TGTGCCTGGAGTCGAGTGTTCGATGAGCAGTTCTTC. This chain joins TRBV30 and TRBJ2-1; no firm D call. The CDR3 has 12 amino acids. Germline assignment: CDR1 GTSNPN and CDR2 SVGIG (reference sequence). Trimming pared 2 bases from V and 8 bases from J, leaving 10 bases between.